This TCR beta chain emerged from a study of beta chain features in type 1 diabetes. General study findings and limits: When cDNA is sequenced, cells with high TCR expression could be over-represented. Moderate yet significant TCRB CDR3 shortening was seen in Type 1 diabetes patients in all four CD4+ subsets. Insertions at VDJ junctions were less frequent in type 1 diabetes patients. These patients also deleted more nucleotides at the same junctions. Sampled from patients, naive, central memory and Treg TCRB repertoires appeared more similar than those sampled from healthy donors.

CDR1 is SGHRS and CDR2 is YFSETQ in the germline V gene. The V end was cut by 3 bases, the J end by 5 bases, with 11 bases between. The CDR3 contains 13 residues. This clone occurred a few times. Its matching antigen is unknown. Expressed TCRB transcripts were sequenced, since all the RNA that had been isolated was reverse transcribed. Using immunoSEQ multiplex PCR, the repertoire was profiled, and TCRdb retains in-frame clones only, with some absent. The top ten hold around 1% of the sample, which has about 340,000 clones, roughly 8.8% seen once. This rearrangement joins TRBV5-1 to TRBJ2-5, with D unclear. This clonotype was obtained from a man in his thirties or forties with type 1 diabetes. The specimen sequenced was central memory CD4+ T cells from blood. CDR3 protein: CASSSDLLETQYF. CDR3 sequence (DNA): TGCGCCAGCAGCTCAGACTTATTGGAGACCCAGTACTTC.